These 22 T cell receptor beta chains were sequenced from one sample in a study of patients and donors after allogeneic stem cell transplantation. Via MiXCR, TCRdb re-called the RT-PCR reads, giving one row per CDR3 protein. The sample includes 410,000 or so distinct CDR3 sequences, approximately 16% of them seen just once. Sequencing input: blood, either unsorted or a sorted T cell fraction (not recorded which). The receptors were sampled from a human donor who was either an allogeneic HSCT recipient or a stem cell or donor lymphocyte infusion donor (not recorded which). It is not recorded whose cells these are; they may come from a transplant donor.

This clonotype came up many times. V usage is TRBV12-3 or TRBV12-4 and J usage is TRBJ1-5; 8 nucleotides align to TRBD1. The CDR3 is 15 amino acids. Trimming cost V 6 bases and J 3 bases; bases outside gene matches: 7. For the CDR3, the DNA is TGTGCCAGCAGCCCGACAGGGGTAAACAATCAGCCCCAGCATTTT. Translation gives CASSPTGVNNQPQHF.

The chain couples TRBV9 to TRBJ2-5, with D possibly TRBD1 on 6 matching bases. The CDR3 runs to 16 residues. CDR1 is SGDLS and CDR2 is YYNGEE in the germline V gene. V shed 0 bases and J shed 2 bases, with 14 bases lying between them. For the CDR3, the DNA is TGTGCCAGCAGCGTAGGTGGGGGCACAGCGCAAGAGACCCAGTACTTC. Translating it yields CASSVGGGTAQETQYF.

This sequence joins TRBV20-1 and TRBJ2-5, with 14 bases that match TRBD2. Germline trimming cut 6 bases from V and 3 bases from J; bases unmatched to any gene: 9. From germline, CDR1 is DFQATT and CDR2 SNEGSKA (reference sequence). The CDR3 loop spans 16 amino acids. The CDR3 bases are TGCAGTGCCACGACTAGCGGGGGGGCCGGGAAAGAGACCCAGTACTTC. Its protein product is CSATTSGGAGKETQYF.

The V and J genes are TRBV30 and TRBJ1-1; no clear D gene. This CDR3 is 15 amino acids long. Germline values: CDR1 GTSNPN, CDR2 SVGIG (reference sequence). The germline V and J ends were trimmed by 0 bases and 2 bases, with 13 bases remaining between them. The CDR3 region has the DNA TGTGCCTGGAGTGTACGCGCGGGGTTAAACACTGAAGCTTTCTTT. It codes for CAWSVRAGLNTEAFF. Full variable domain (remainder filled in from reference TRBV30 and TRBJ1-1): SQTIHQWPATLVQPVGSPLSLECTVEGTSNPNLYWYRQAAGRGLQLLFYSVGIGQISSEVPQNLSASRPQDRQFILSSKKLLLSDSGFYLCAWSVRAGLNTEAFFGQGTRLTVV.

The V and J genes are TRBV12-3 or TRBV12-4 and TRBJ1-1; D is unresolved. The ends were cut back, 2 bases at V and 3 bases at J, with 7 bases in the middle. This CDR3 is 13 amino acids long. The DNA of the CDR3 is TGTGCCAGCAGTTTATCCCCAGACACTGAAGCTTTCTTT. Protein product: CASSLSPDTEAFF.

In its sample, this clonotype was seen a few times. The chain combines TRBV18 with TRBJ1-5; D is perhaps TRBD1 (6 bases). V was pared by 3 bases and J by 2 bases, with 11 bases between. The CDR3 totals 15 residues. Looked up from germline, CDR1 is KGHSH and CDR2 is LQKENI. CDR3 sequence reads: CASSPTGLGNQPQHF. The CDR3 DNA sequence: TGTGCCAGCTCACCGACAGGCCTTGGCAATCAGCCCCAGCATTTT.

This chain connects TRBV15 to TRBJ2-3, with D perhaps matching TRBD1 (6 bases). CDR3 length equals 15 residues. Germline lookup yields CDR1 LNHNV and CDR2 YYDKDF (reference sequence). Trimming removed 0 bases at V and 3 bases at J, with 10 bases between. The DNA for the CDR3 is TGTGCCACCAGCAGAGATCTAGGGGGAACAGATACGCAGTATTTT. It translates to CATSRDLGGTDTQYF.

The chain links TRBV7-8 to TRBJ2-5; D assignment may be TRBD1 or TRBD2 (6 bases each). Germline loops: CDR1 SGHVS, CDR2 FQNEAQ. V gave up 3 bases and J gave up 5 bases, with 16 bases separating them. This CDR3 is 15 amino acids long. CDR3 DNA: TGTGCCAGCAGCTTGCCTGGGCAGGGGAGGGAGACCCAGTACTTC. It is translated as CASSLPGQGRETQYF.

The chain couples TRBV6-1 to TRBJ1-1; D is uncertain. Germline CDR1 MNHNS, CDR2 SASEGT. This CDR3 comprises 14 residues. V was trimmed by 6 bases and J by 3 bases, leaving 14 bases between them. Here the CDR3 reads CASSTRKKDTEAFF. CDR3 bases: TGTGCCAGCAGCACACGGAAGAAGGACACTGAAGCTTTCTTT.

This clonotype was counted between two and nine times. This chain joins TRBV20-1 and TRBJ2-1, with 7 bases fitting TRBD2. The CDR3 extends over 15 amino acids. The germline CDR1 and CDR2 sequences are DFQATT and SNEGSKA (reference sequence). J was trimmed by 3 bases and V by 3 bases; bases with no gene match: 8. CDR3 sequence: CSASVASGFYNEQFF. Here the CDR3 DNA reads TGCAGTGCTAGCGTGGCTAGCGGCTTCTACAATGAGCAGTTCTTC.

This clonotype was counted between two and nine times. The CDR3 nucleotides read TGTGCCAGCAGCCAAGATCGCCAGCAGTACTTC. Its protein is CASSQDRQQYF. The chain links TRBV3-1 to TRBJ2-7; no clear D. CDR3 size: 11 residues. V was shortened by 0 bases and J by 8 bases, with 5 bases between the two germline ends. Germline V CDR1 and CDR2: LGHDT, YNNKEL (reference sequence).

In its sample, this clonotype was seen a few times. The chain carries TRBV10-2 and TRBJ1-1; possibly TRBD1 for D (5 bases). The CDR3 has 16 amino acids. The V and J ends lost 8 bases and 4 bases respectively, with 23 bases between them. Germline assignment: CDR1 WSHSY and CDR2 SAAADI. CDR3 sequence (DNA): TGCGCCAGCGGATTTAGTAGGGACCTCTTTCCCACTGAAGCTTTCTTT. It is translated as CASGFSRDLFPTEAFF.

This clonotype has a count of ten or more. V and J are TRBV15 and TRBJ1-1, with TRBD1 identical over 8 bases. The CDR3 sequence is 16 residues long. Germline-derived CDR1 and CDR2 are LNHNV and YYDKDF (reference sequence). The junction had 5 bases not matched to a gene; V was cut back by 2 bases and J by 0 bases. CDR3 protein: CATSRTGQAMNTEAFF. The CDR3 DNA sequence: TGTGCCACCAGCAGAACGGGACAGGCAATGAACACTGAAGCTTTCTTT.

Only a few counts were recorded for this clonotype. The V call is TRBV9, the J call TRBJ2-5; 8 bases map to TRBD2. Germline CDR1 reads SGDLS; CDR2 reads YYNGEE. This CDR3 spans 13 amino acids. Trimming took 2 bases from V and 7 from J; bases not matched to a gene: 4. The CDR3 loop is CASSVTGGRTQYF. CDR3 nucleotides: TGTGCCAGCAGCGTGACGGGGGGGCGGACCCAGTACTTC.

V usage is TRBV18 and J usage is TRBJ1-1; 7 bases are a match to TRBD1. CDR1 is KGHSH and CDR2 is LQKENI in the germline V gene. The CDR3 consists of 14 residues. J lost 1 base, V lost 7 bases, and 6 bases had no gene match. The CDR3 here is CASLQGITNTEAFF. The CDR3 DNA reads TGTGCCAGCTTACAGGGGATTACGAACACTGAAGCTTTCTTT.

This clonotype has more than one count but fewer than ten. The rearrangement links TRBV27 to TRBJ2-3; 7 positions agree with TRBD1. The CDR3 totals 12 residues. Looked up from germline, CDR1 is MNHEY and CDR2 is SMNVEV (reference sequence). V lost 4 bases and J lost 5; bases outside the gene matches: 0. Here the CDR3 DNA reads TGTGCCAGCAGTTGGGACAGAGATACGCAGTATTTT. Amino acid sequence: CASSWDRDTQYF.

V and J are TRBV7-8 and TRBJ1-5, with D possibly matching TRBD1 (5 bases). Germline V gene sequence: CDR1 SGHVS, CDR2 FQNEAQ. The CDR3 spans 18 residues. V was cut by 4 bases and J by 0 bases, with 19 bases left in between. This chain's CDR3 is CASSSEVGRGNSNQPQHF. CDR3 DNA: TGTGCCAGCAGCTCCGAGGTGGGACGGGGAAATAGCAATCAGCCCCAGCATTTT.

The V and J genes are TRBV30 and TRBJ1-1; D remains unclear. V lost 1 base, J lost 10 bases, and 16 bases lay in between. The V gene's germline CDR1 is GTSNPN and CDR2 SVGIG (reference sequence). The CDR3 is made up of 13 amino acids. CDR3 residues: CAWSERPTASAFF. The CDR3, as DNA: TGTGCCTGGAGTGAACGCCCCACCGCGTCAGCTTTCTTT.

The rearrangement joins TRBV11-3 to TRBJ1-4; 8 bases line up with TRBD1. This CDR3 is 14 amino acids long. V gave up 5 bases and J gave up 7 bases; unmatched junction bases: 6. Germline assignment: CDR1 SGHNT and CDR2 YENEEA. The CDR3 sequence: CASSAWTGSEKLFF. The CDR3 DNA is TGTGCCAGCAGCGCCTGGACAGGGAGTGAAAAACTGTTTTTT.

This clonotype was seen many times. J is TRBJ2-1 and V is TRBV4-1, with 10 bases lining up with TRBD2. The CDR3 runs 16 residues. Unmatched junction bases numbered 9, after V lost 4 bases and J lost 6 bases. Per the germline V gene, CDR1 is MGHRA and CDR2 is YSYEKL. The CDR3 here is CASSPPGTSAFNEQFF. For the CDR3, the DNA is TGCGCCAGCAGCCCCCCCGGGACTAGCGCCTTCAATGAGCAGTTCTTC.

The V and J genes are TRBV12-3 or TRBV12-4 and TRBJ1-1; no firm D call. The V and J ends lost 5 bases and 8 bases respectively, with 12 bases between them. The CDR3 covers 12 residues. The CDR3 DNA follows: TGTGCCAGCAGTCCCGGGTCTAGAGAAGCTTTCTTT. Translating gives CASSPGSREAFF.

The chain links TRBV9 to TRBJ1-2; no definite D call. Germline assignment: CDR1 SGDLS and CDR2 YYNGEE. V gave up 0 bases and J gave up 3 bases, with 9 bases separating them. The CDR3 runs 14 residues. CDR3 amino acids: CASSVAGSYYGYTF. DNA for the CDR3: TGTGCCAGCAGCGTAGCGGGCAGTTACTATGGCTACACCTTC.